A single T cell receptor beta chain is shown here with its context. Clones were sequenced by immunoSEQ multiplex PCR, and TCRdb holds only the in-frame ones, with some missing. Among roughly 100,000 clones listed, roughly 91% were seen once. The CDR3 has 16 amino acids. The V end lost 4 bases, the J end lost 5 bases, and 18 bases lay between the germline ends. Germline assignment: CDR1 SGHTS and CDR2 YDEGEE. This specimen belongs to a study of siplizumab effects on memory and regulatory T cells. The chain employs TRBV5-8 and TRBJ1-4; no clear D gene. The sequence was obtained from a human donor in good health. What was sequenced was CD4+ T cells sorted from blood. The CDR3 region is CASSVRGAGLNEKLFF. In DNA, the CDR3 is TGTGCCAGCAGCGTTCGAGGTGCCGGGTTAAATGAAAAACTGTTTTTT.